This record looks at one TCR beta chain sequence and its context. Its cognate antigen is unknown. In the original processing: Because ImmunoSEQ provided only junction sequences with no quality scores, the filtering differed. The method was immunoSEQ multiplex PCR; TCRdb's version includes in-frame clones alone and lacks a portion of them. V, J and clone size were drawn from that table, and D and trimming were deduced from the DNA. The repertoire includes more than 2,000,000 clones, around 94% of them detected once, and over 0.12% sits in the top ten. This sample is part of a study of shared clonotypes between healthy human individuals. About the study: Used for every donor were three CD4 naive, three CD4 memory, two CD8 naive and one CD8 memory plate. Study-level findings and limits: The study sampled only blood, and tissue repertoires likely differ. Only a few donors were included, so the genetic and exposure-history diversity represented was limited.

The V and J ends lost 1 base and 1 base respectively, with 11 bases between them. There are 16 residues in the CDR3. Germline loops: CDR1 GTSNPN, CDR2 SVGIG (reference sequence). The rearrangement joins TRBV30 to TRBJ2-6; weak D call: TRBD2 (5 bases). The source of this sequence is a man younger than 30 in good health. Material: naive CD4+ T cells sorted from blood. Subset in this sample: CD45RA+ positively selected. CDR3 amino acids: CAWSAPRGSGANVLTF. The CDR3 DNA sequence: TGTGCCTGGAGTGCCCCCCGGGGTTCTGGGGCCAACGTCCTGACTTTC.